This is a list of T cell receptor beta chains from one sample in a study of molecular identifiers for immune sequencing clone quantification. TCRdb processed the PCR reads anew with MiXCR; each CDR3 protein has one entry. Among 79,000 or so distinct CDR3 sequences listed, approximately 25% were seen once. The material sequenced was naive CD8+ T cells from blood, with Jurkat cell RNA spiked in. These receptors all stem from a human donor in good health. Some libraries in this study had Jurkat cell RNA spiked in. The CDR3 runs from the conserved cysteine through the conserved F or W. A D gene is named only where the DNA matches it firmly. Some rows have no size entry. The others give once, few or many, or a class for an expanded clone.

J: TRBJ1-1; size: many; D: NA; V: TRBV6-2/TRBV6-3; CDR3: CASRRGSTEAFF; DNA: TGTGCCAGCAGACGGGGGTCGACTGAAGCTTTCTTT
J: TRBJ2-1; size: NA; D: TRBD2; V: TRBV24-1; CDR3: CATSESGGTYNEQFF; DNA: TGTGCCACCAGTGAATCGGGGGGGACCTACAATGAGCAGTTCTTC
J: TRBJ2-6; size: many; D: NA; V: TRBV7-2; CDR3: CASSATGANVLTF; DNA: TGTGCCAGCAGCGCGACTGGGGCCAACGTCCTGACTTTC
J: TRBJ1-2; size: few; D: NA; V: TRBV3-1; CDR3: CASSSIWSQGNYGYTF; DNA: TGTGCCAGCAGCTCAATATGGTCCCAGGGCAACTATGGCTACACCTTC
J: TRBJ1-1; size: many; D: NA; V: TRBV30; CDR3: CAWFRGQGTEAFF; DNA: TGTGCCTGGTTCCGGGGGCAGGGCACTGAAGCTTTCTTT
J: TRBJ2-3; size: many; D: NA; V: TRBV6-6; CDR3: CASSSPDGGTDTQYF; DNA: TGTGCCAGCAGTTCCCCCGACGGGGGCACAGATACGCAGTATTTT
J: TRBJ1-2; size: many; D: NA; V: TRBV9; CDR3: CASEGRGPGYTF; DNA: TGTGCCAGCGAGGGGCGGGGTCCTGGCTACACCTTC
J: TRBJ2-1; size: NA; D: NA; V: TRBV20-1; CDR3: CSASHTDRGSSYNEQFF; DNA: TGCAGTGCTTCACACACGGATCGGGGGAGCTCCTACAATGAGCAGTTCTTC
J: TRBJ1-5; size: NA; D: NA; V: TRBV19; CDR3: CASSMVRGYNQPQHF; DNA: TGTGCCAGTAGTATGGTAAGGGGCTACAATCAGCCCCAGCATTTT
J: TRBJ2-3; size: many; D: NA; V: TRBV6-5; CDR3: CASTLSGSTDTQYF; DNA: TGTGCCAGCACTCTCAGCGGGAGCACAGATACGCAGTATTTT
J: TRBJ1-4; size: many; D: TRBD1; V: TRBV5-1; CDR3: CASSLGTGGDDNEKLFF; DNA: TGCGCCAGCAGCTTGGGGACAGGGGGGGATGATAATGAAAAACTGTTTTTT
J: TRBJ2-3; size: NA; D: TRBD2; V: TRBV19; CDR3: CASSNRLAGHTNTQYF; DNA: TGTGCCAGTAGTAATCGACTAGCGGGGCACACCAATACGCAGTATTTT
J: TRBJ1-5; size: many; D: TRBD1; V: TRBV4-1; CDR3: CASSQLDAGGMGQPQHF; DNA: TGCGCCAGCAGCCAACTGGATGCAGGGGGCATGGGTCAGCCCCAGCATTTT
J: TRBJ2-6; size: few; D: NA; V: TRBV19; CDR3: CASSRSTGANVLTF; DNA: TGTGCCAGTAGTAGATCAACAGGGGCCAACGTCCTGACTTTC
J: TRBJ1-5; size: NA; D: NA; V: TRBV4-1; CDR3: CASSQVENQPQHF; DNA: TGCGCCAGCAGCCAAGTGGAGAATCAGCCCCAGCATTTT
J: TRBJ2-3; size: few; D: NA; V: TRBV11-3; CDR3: CASSLGRGATDTQYF; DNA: TGTGCCAGCAGCTTAGGCAGGGGGGCCACAGATACGCAGTATTTT
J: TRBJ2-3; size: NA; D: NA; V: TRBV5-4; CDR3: CASSTLGGQSTDTQYF; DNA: TGTGCCAGCAGCACCTTAGGCGGACAGAGCACAGATACGCAGTATTTT
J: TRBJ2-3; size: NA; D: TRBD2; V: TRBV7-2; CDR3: CASSFWEGGGRSDTQYF; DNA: TGTGCCAGCAGCTTCTGGGAGGGCGGCGGGCGGTCAGATACGCAGTATTTT
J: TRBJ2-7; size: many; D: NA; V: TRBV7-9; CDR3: CASSLLGYEQYF; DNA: TGTGCCAGCAGTTTGTTGGGCTACGAGCAGTACTTC
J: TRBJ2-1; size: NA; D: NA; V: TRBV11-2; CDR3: CASSSLLNEQFF; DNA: TGTGCCAGCAGCTCCTTGCTGAATGAGCAGTTCTTC
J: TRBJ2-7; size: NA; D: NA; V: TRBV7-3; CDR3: CASSPGGSAIYEQYF; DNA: TGTGCCAGCAGTCCTGGCGGGTCAGCCATCTACGAGCAGTACTTC
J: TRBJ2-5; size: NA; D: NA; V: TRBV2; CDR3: CASIYARAIEEPQYF; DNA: TGTGCCAGCATTTACGCGCGTGCGATTGAAGAGCCCCAGTACTTC
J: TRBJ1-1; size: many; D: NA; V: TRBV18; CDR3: CASSSNGGDTEAFF; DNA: TGTGCCAGCTCAAGCAATGGGGGTGACACTGAAGCTTTCTTT
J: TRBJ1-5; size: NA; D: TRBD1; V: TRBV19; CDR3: CASTGQGMVSNQPQHF; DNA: TGTGCCAGTACCGGACAGGGGATGGTAAGCAATCAGCCCCAGCATTTT
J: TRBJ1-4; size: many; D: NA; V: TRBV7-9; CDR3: CASSFETDPTNEKLFF; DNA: TGTGCCAGCAGCTTCGAGACAGACCCAACTAATGAAAAACTGTTTTTT
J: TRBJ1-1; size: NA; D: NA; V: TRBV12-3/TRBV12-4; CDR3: CASSLEWSEAFF; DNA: TGTGCCAGCAGTTTAGAGTGGTCCGAAGCTTTCTTT
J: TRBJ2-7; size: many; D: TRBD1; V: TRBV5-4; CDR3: CASSGQGSLEQYF; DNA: TGTGCCAGCAGCGGACAGGGGTCGCTCGAGCAGTACTTC
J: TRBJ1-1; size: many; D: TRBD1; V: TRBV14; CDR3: CASSQRQGATVEAFF; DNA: TGTGCCAGCAGCCAACGGCAGGGGGCCACAGTAGAAGCTTTCTTT
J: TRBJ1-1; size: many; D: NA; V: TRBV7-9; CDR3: CASSFTANTEAFF; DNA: TGTGCCAGCAGCTTTACGGCGAACACTGAAGCTTTCTTT
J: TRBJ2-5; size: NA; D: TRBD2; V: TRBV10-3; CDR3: CAISEGLSGGPAETQYF; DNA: TGTGCCATCAGTGAGGGGCTATCGGGAGGGCCTGCGGAGACCCAGTACTTC
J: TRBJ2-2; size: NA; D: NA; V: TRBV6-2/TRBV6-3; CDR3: CATRTGAGELFF; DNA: TGTGCCACAAGGACGGGAGCCGGGGAGCTGTTTTTT
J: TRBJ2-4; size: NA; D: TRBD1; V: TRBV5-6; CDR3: CASSLRDRGHGAKNIQYF; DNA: TGTGCTAGCAGCTTGAGGGACAGGGGGCACGGGGCCAAAAACATTCAGTACTTC
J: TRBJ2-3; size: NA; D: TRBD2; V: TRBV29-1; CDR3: CRVEGGATSPATQYF; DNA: TGCCGCGTTGAAGGCGGGGCGACTAGCCCAGCTACGCAGTATTTT
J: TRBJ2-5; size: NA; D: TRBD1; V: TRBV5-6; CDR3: CASSLRTGRQETQYF; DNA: TGTGCCAGCAGCTTGAGGACAGGCCGCCAAGAGACCCAGTACTTC
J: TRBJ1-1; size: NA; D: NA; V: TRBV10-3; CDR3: CAISEGVNTEAFF; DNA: TGTGCCATCAGTGAGGGAGTGAACACTGAAGCTTTCTTT
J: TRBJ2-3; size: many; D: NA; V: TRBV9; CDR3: CASSVETVTEYF; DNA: TGTGCCAGCAGCGTAGAGACGGTAACGGAGTATTTT
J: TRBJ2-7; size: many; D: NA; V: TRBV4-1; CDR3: CASSQFLGYPAYEQYF; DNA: TGCGCCAGCAGCCAGTTCTTGGGCTATCCGGCCTACGAGCAGTACTTC
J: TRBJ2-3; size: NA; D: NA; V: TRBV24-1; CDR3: CATSVGGGENTDTQYF; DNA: TGTGCCACCAGTGTGGGGGGCGGGGAGAACACAGATACGCAGTATTTT
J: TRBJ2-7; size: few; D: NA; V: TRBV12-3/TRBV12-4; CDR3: CASSLGGAPYEQYF; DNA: TGTGCCAGCAGTTTGGGCGGAGCCCCCTACGAGCAGTACTTC
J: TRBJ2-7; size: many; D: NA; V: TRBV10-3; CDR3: CAIATPSAPYEQYF; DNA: TGTGCCATAGCGACCCCTTCGGCGCCCTACGAGCAGTACTTC
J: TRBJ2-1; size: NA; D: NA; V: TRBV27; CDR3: CASSSTPYNERFF; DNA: TGTGCCAGCAGTTCCACCCCCTACAATGAGCGGTTCTTC
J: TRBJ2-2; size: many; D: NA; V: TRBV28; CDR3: CASSPLATGELFF; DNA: TGTGCCAGCAGTCCACTAGCTACCGGGGAGCTGTTTTTT
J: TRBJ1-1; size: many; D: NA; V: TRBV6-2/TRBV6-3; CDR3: CASKELMNAEAFF; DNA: TGTGCCAGCAAAGAGCTCATGAACGCTGAAGCTTTCTTT
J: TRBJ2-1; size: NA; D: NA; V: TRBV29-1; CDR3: CSVDGGQFF; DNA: TGCAGCGTTGATGGGGGGCAGTTCTTC